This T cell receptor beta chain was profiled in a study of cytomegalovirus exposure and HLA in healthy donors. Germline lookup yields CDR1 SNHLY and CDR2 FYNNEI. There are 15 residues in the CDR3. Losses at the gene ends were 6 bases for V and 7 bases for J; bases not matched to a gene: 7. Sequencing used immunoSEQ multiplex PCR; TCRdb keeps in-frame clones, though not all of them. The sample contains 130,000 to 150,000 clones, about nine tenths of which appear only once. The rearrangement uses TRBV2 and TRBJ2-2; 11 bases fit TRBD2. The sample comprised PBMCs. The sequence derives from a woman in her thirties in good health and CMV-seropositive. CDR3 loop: CASRRLAGRGGELFF. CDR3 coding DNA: TGTGCCAGCAGGCGACTAGCGGGGAGGGGCGGGGAGCTGTTTTTT.